This T cell receptor (beta chain) was sequenced for a study of T-cell reconstitution after alpha-beta-depleted transplantation in children. Molecular barcoding with unique molecular identifiers was used for the TCRbeta library. TCRdb passed the PCR reads through MiXCR, listing each CDR3 protein once. This sample has around 380,000 distinct CDR3 sequences; 9.5% to 13% occur once, and the top ten carry 4.5% to 7%. In germline, CDR1 is SGDLS, CDR2 YYNGEE. Trimming removed 4 bases from V and 0 bases from J; junction bases left unmatched: 6. This CDR3 is 16 amino acids long. The chain carries TRBV9 and TRBJ2-5, with TRBD2 identical over 10 bases. The TCR comes from a human donor who donated a stem cell graft to a child with acute myeloid leukemia. The material was PBMCs from the stem cell graft donor, obtained from the stem cell graft. The CDR3 nucleotides read TGTGCCAGCAGCACTCGGACTAGCGGATACCAAGAGACCCAGTACTTC. Translation: CASSTRTSGYQETQYF.